This T cell receptor beta chain is from a study of vaccination effects on CD4 cells after COVID-19. Germline lookup yields CDR1 LNHDA and CDR2 SQIVND (reference sequence). The CDR3 is made up of 14 amino acids. J lost 3 bases, V lost 0 bases, and 0 bases had no gene match. Repertoires were generated with immunoSEQ multiplex PCR, while TCRdb's copy carries only in-frame clones and drops some. Among about 47,000 clones listed, 70% were seen once. Investigators separated out CD4+ T cells once around nine days of culture had passed. Everyone in the study got two shots of either the BNT162b2 or mRNA-1273 vaccine. Notes on this clone: Its antigen is undetermined.

V is TRBV19 and J is TRBJ2-3, with 7 bases matching TRBD1. This receptor was identified in a human donor who received a COVID-19 vaccine. The sample in question was CD4+ T cells from PBMCs cultured without peptide, obtained after COVID-19 vaccination. The CDR3, as DNA: TGTGCCAGTAGTATAGAACAGGGGACAGATACGCAGTATTTT. Its translation: CASSIEQGTDTQYF.